The source of this T cell receptor (beta chain) is a study of cytomegalovirus exposure and HLA in healthy donors. Regarding the study as a whole: For TCR beta chains, V- and J-gene trimming was later linked to a missense DCLRE1C variant. The later analysis indicated that the majority of CMV-associated TCR beta chains appeared HLA-restricted.

Of note for this clone: Its antigen is unidentified.

V dropped 5 bases and J dropped 8 bases, with 15 bases sitting between them. CDR1 and CDR2 (germline): MDHEN, SYDVKM. This CDR3 has 13 amino acids. Primers: 60 Vbeta forward and 13 Jbeta reverse. Here immunoSEQ multiplex PCR was the method, and the copy in TCRdb shows in-frame clones only, minus some. The table includes 160,000 or so clones, about 80% detected once. The TCR sequence derives from a woman aged 50 to 60 in good health and CMV-seronegative. Sequencing input: PBMCs. The chain combines TRBV28 with TRBJ1-2, with a weak D call TRBD1 (5 bases). The CDR3 reads CASSPRRGGGYTF. The CDR3 nucleotides read TGTGCCAGCAGTCCCCGGAGGGGTGGAGGCTACACCTTC.